The clone carrying this T cell receptor (beta chain) was picked up a small number of times. Its antigen is unidentified. This entry belongs to a study of regulatory T cells in long-lasting Graves disease. Study observations and caveats: The work looked only at peripheral blood and did not look at thyroid tissue. Only a small sample size was used, which may have cut accuracy. The study found lower TCR diversity in persistent Graves' patients than in newly diagnosed ones.

Sequencing libraries for TCR beta were prepared with iRepertoire HTBI primers and Arm-PCR of CDR3 regions. As originally analysed: Identified segments across samples numbered under 80 TRBV and 14 to 15 TRBJ. Each CDR3 protein is one row after TCRdb ran MiXCR on the multiplex PCR reads. These V and J calls derive from TCRdb rather than the authors' analysis. This sample has a few hundred thousand distinct CDR3 sequences, with about 20% found just once. V lost 7 bases to trimming and J lost 2 bases, with 17 bases between them. Germline V gene data show CDR1 as ENHRY and CDR2 as SYGVKD. The CDR3 totals 15 residues. The sample's time point: persistent/refractory GD, antithyroid drugs over 5 years with positive TRAb. Scientists built the TCR library using RNA that was extracted from PBMCs.

This specimen was peripheral blood mononuclear cells (PBMCs), taken when the disease was refractory, from a patient treated with antithyroid drugs. V usage is TRBV10-3 and J usage is TRBJ1-1; D unresolved. This receptor was taken from a female donor with Graves disease. The CDR3 here is CAITGRWGANTEAFF. As DNA, the CDR3 is TGTGCCATCACCGGTCGCTGGGGAGCAAACACTGAAGCTTTCTTT.